A single sample is the source of the 10 T cell receptor beta chains below, sequenced in a study of control samples from healthy donors and cancer patients. The table came from immunoSEQ multiplex PCR; TCRdb's copy has only in-frame clones and leaves some out. The profile shows around 22,000 clones, approximately 83% of them singletons. The specimen was PBMCs. The receptors shown here come from a man aged 60 to 75 with head and neck cancer.

The chain employs TRBV6-2 or TRBV6-3 and TRBJ1-2, with D maybe TRBD1 (6 bases). V was pared by 6 bases and J by 3 bases, with 14 bases between. Germline values: CDR1 MNHEY, CDR2 SVGEGT. The CDR3 runs 14 residues. The CDR3, as DNA: TGTGCCAGCAGCTTCCAAGGGGGTCACTATGGCTACACCTTC. This translates into CASSFQGGHYGYTF.

A single count supports this clone. The chain joins TRBV27 to TRBJ2-2, with 11 bases aligning to TRBD2. This CDR3 comprises 20 residues. Unmatched junction bases numbered 15, after V lost 2 bases and J lost 4 bases. The germline gives CDR1 MNHEY, CDR2 SMNVEV (reference sequence). The CDR3 protein is CASSLGASGGPPGPTGELFF. DNA for the CDR3: TGTGCCAGCAGTTTAGGGGCTAGCGGGGGGCCACCCGGCCCCACCGGGGAGCTGTTTTTT.

With regard to this clone: The same CDR3 is also encoded by other DNA sequences in this sample. The chain joins TRBV7-2 to TRBJ2-3; 11 bases line up with TRBD2. Germline V lookup: CDR1 SGHTA, CDR2 FQGNSA. V trimming: 4 bases; J trimming: 2 bases; junction bases outside the gene matches: 5. There are 16 residues in the CDR3. The CDR3, as DNA: TGTGCCAGCAGCTCGACACTAGCGGGAGCCACAGATACGCAGTATTTT. Its protein is CASSSTLAGATDTQYF.

The V gene is TRBV19, the J gene TRBJ1-4; TRBD1 matches 8 bases. CDR3 length equals 15 residues. The germline V gene has CDR1 LNHDA and CDR2 SQIVND (reference sequence). J was trimmed by 7 bases and V by 7 bases; bases with no gene match: 11. The CDR3 nucleotides read TGTGCCAGTACCCTATGGACAGGGCGGGGTGAAAAACTGTTTTTT. This codes for CASTLWTGRGEKLFF.

This sequence joins TRBV5-4 and TRBJ1-4; TRBD1 aligns across 8 bases. The CDR3 is made up of 16 amino acids. V lost 4 bases to trimming and J lost 0 bases; unmatched junction nucleotides: 5. CDR1 and CDR2 from the germline V gene are SGHNT and YYREEE (reference sequence). The CDR3 DNA follows: TGTGCCAGCAGCCGCACAGGGGGAGCAACTAATGAAAAACTGTTTTTT. Translating gives CASSRTGGATNEKLFF.

V and J are TRBV18 and TRBJ2-5, with D possibly TRBD2 on 6 matching bases. This CDR3 has 13 residues. Germline loops: CDR1 KGHSH, CDR2 LQKENI. V shed 6 bases and J shed 1 base, with 9 bases lying between them. The CDR3 loop reads CASSRDSQETQYF. DNA for the CDR3: TGTGCCAGCTCCCGGGACTCCCAAGAGACCCAGTACTTC.

CDR3 in DNA: TGTGCCAGCAGTTATCTAGGGACTCCGAACACTGAAGCTTTCTTT. It encodes CASSYLGTPNTEAFF. This rearrangement joins TRBV27 to TRBJ1-1, with D maybe TRBD1 (5 bases). The CDR3 length is 15 residues. In germline, CDR1 is MNHEY, CDR2 SMNVEV (reference sequence). The V end lost 4 bases, the J end lost 1 base, and 13 bases lay between the germline ends.

The chain carries TRBV20-1 and TRBJ2-7, with D unclear. The CDR3 has 13 amino acids. Looked up from germline, CDR1 is DFQATT and CDR2 is SNEGSKA (reference sequence). V was shortened by 3 bases and J by 0 bases, with 9 bases between the two germline ends. In DNA form, the CDR3 reads TGCAGTGCTAGTTCGGTAGACTCCTACGAGCAGTACTTC. Protein sequence: CSASSVDSYEQYF.

The rearrangement links TRBV7-2 to TRBJ1-5, with 7 positions matching TRBD1. Per germline, CDR1 SGHTA and CDR2 FQGNSA. The CDR3 spans 15 residues. Trimming cost V 5 bases and J 1 base; bases outside gene matches: 5. This chain's CDR3 is CASSPQGGSNQPQHF. CDR3 nucleotides: TGTGCCAGCAGCCCTCAGGGGGGGAGCAATCAGCCCCAGCATTTT.

The chain is built from TRBV19 and TRBJ2-1; 10 bases map to TRBD1. The trim removed 3 bases at V and 6 bases at J, leaving 11 bases unmatched. CDR1 LNHDA and CDR2 SQIVND come from the germline V gene (reference sequence). The CDR3 totals 17 residues. CDR3 amino acids: CASSIPTGTGVGNEQFF. DNA for the CDR3: TGTGCCAGTAGTATCCCAACCGGGACAGGGGTGGGCAATGAGCAGTTCTTC.